Below, one T cell receptor (beta chain) is given with its context. The target antigen is unknown. Researchers built TCR beta libraries using quantitative 5'-RACE with molecular barcodes. TCRdb analysed the 5' RACE reads with MiXCR anew, one entry per CDR3 protein. The sample has 700,000 or so distinct CDR3 sequences, around 17% seen once. The CDR3 has 14 residues. Trimming left V 6 bases short and J 2 bases short, with 13 bases between. CDR1 and CDR2 (germline): MNHNS, SASEGT. These data originate in a study of CD8 T cells in ankylosing spondylitis. Findings and caveats of the study: Blood from ankylosing spondylitis patients appeared to carry a characteristic roughly 8-variant TCR beta motif. Disease-linked clones proved CD8+ and comparatively uncommon in peripheral blood. Reports say disease-linked clones showed up significantly more in matched ankylosing spondylitis synovial fluid.

The TCR comes from a male donor with ankylosing spondylitis. Material for sequencing was blood, either unsorted or a sorted T cell fraction (not recorded which). The chain combines TRBV6-1 with TRBJ1-1, with D unresolved. CDR3 in amino acids: CASSPTNLNTEAFF. DNA for the CDR3: TGTGCCAGCAGCCCAACGAACTTAAACACTGAAGCTTTCTTT.